The clone carrying this T cell receptor (beta chain) was seen more than once but under ten times. The sample is drawn from a study of blood T cell repertoires in COVID-19. Study overall: Italy, Spain and the United States were the sources of the convalescent and acute COVID-19 samples.

How the authors handled the data: Amplification of reference gene primers was used by the study to estimate nucleated cell counts. Clones were sequenced by immunoSEQ multiplex PCR, and TCRdb holds only the in-frame ones, with some missing. Clone size and V and J calls were adopted from that table, with D and trimming inferred from the DNA. This table has over 85,000 clones, approximately 67% appearing once. This CDR3 has 17 amino acids. From germline, CDR1 is GTSNPN and CDR2 SVGIG (reference sequence). Trimming cost V 5 bases and J 2 bases, with 19 bases left between them. The chain couples TRBV30 to TRBJ1-6, with D tentatively TRBD1 (5 bases). Sequencing was carried out using peripheral blood. The receptor was derived from a woman aged 55-69 years with acute or convalescent COVID-19. The DNA for the CDR3 is TGTGCCTGGGTTAACCGGGCAGGGCTTGCCTATAATTCACCCCTCCACTTT. Encoded protein: CAWVNRAGLAYNSPLHF. The entire variable domain, with the rest obtained from reference TRBV30 and TRBJ1-6, is as follows: SQTIHQWPATLVQPVGSPLSLECTVEGTSNPNLYWYRQAAGRGLQLLFYSVGIGQISSEVPQNLSASRPQDRQFILSSKKLLLSDSGFYLCAWVNRAGLAYNSPLHFGNGTRLTVT.